These 26 T cell receptor beta chains were all obtained from the same sample, sequenced in a study of shared clonotypes between healthy human individuals. Libraries were prepared by immunoSEQ multiplex PCR; TCRdb keeps only in-frame clonotypes and omits some of them. The top ten clones hold more than 0.1% of a sample with about 2 million clones, 85% to 95% of them seen once. The sample taken for sequencing was naive CD4+ T cells sorted from blood. The subset was: CD45RA+ positively selected. The receptors derive from a man aged 18 to 29 in good health.

This clone was seen only once. Other DNA sequences in this specimen translate into the identical CDR3. J is TRBJ1-1 and V is TRBV30, with unresolved D. Germline V gives CDR1 GTSNPN, CDR2 SVGIG (reference sequence). The CDR3 extends over 13 amino acids. The V gene lost 0 bases and the J gene lost 4 bases, with 9 bases spanning the gap. CDR3 DNA: TGTGCCTGGAGTGTCGAGGGTTTCACTGAAGCTTTCTTT. It translates to CAWSVEGFTEAFF.

The V gene is TRBV15, the J gene TRBJ1-1; D possibly corresponds to TRBD1 (6 bases). The length of the CDR3 is 14 residues. Germline CDR1 reads LNHNV; CDR2 reads YYDKDF (reference sequence). V was pared by 3 bases and J by 5 bases, with 13 bases between. CDR3 sequence: CATSSPTGRTEAFF. The CDR3 DNA sequence: TGTGCCACCAGCAGCCCCACAGGGCGAACTGAAGCTTTCTTT.

The V gene is TRBV10-3, the J gene TRBJ1-1; no clear D. Germline V gene data show CDR1 as ENHRY and CDR2 as SYGVKD. The CDR3 extends over 12 amino acids. Trimming stripped 4 bases from V and 8 bases from J, with 11 bases between. The CDR3 DNA reads TGTGCCATCAGTGGTAGCGGGCTCGAAGCTTTCTTT. It codes for CAISGSGLEAFF.

The V gene is TRBV7-9, the J gene TRBJ1-2; TRBD1 aligns across 9 bases. In germline, CDR1 is SEHNR, CDR2 FQNEAQ (reference sequence). The trim removed 5 bases at V and 8 bases at J, leaving 9 bases unmatched. The CDR3 extends over 14 amino acids. The CDR3 sequence: CASSLRDREYGYTF. The CDR3 DNA follows: TGTGCCAGCAGCCTAAGGGACAGGGAATACGGCTACACCTTC.

The chain employs TRBV19 and TRBJ1-1; weak D call: TRBD1 (6 bases). Germline CDR1 is LNHDA and CDR2 is SQIVND (reference sequence). V lost 9 bases to trimming and J lost 12 bases, with 17 bases between them. CDR3 length equals 11 residues. CDR3 bases: TGTGCCAGCATCCTCGGGGACAAGACTTTCTTT. As protein: CASILGDKTFF. Variable domain in full (rest from reference TRBV19 and TRBJ1-1): DGGITQSPKYLFRKEGQNVTLSCEQNLNHDAMYWYRQDPGQGLRLIYYSQIVNDFQKGDIAEGYSVSREKKESFPLTVTSAQKNPTAFYLCASILGDKTFFGQGTRLTVV.

The chain couples TRBV9 to TRBJ2-1; a weak D match, TRBD2 (5 bases). Germline CDR1 reads SGDLS; CDR2 reads YYNGEE. The CDR3 is 15 amino acids. Deletions cut 10 bases from V and 9 bases from J, with 26 bases between. CDR3 region: CASSSRTSTPGEQFF. CDR3 nucleotides: TGTGCCTCCAGTTCCCGGACTTCAACCCCCGGTGAGCAGTTCTTC.

With respect to this clone: Other DNA sequences of this sample code for an identical CDR3. V usage is TRBV18 and J usage is TRBJ2-1; D uncertain. This CDR3 is built from 12 residues. CDR1 and CDR2 from the germline V gene are KGHSH and LQKENI. Trimming shortened V by 6 bases and J by 6 bases, and 9 bases separated the two germline ends. The CDR3 region has the DNA TGTGCCAGCTCCCCTCTGGCCAATGAGCAGTTCTTC. Its translation: CASSPLANEQFF.

This clone turned up a few times. At the DNA level, this CDR3 is encoded by other sequences in the same sample as well. The chain is built from TRBV19 and TRBJ1-5; D is unresolved. In germline, CDR1 is LNHDA, CDR2 SQIVND (reference sequence). The CDR3 totals 13 residues. V was shortened by 4 bases and J by 0 bases, with 4 bases between the two germline ends. Written as DNA, the CDR3 is TGTGCCAGTAGTAGGGATAGCAATCAGCCCCAGCATTTT. Protein: CASSRDSNQPQHF. Looking up the rest from reference TRBV19 and TRBJ1-5 gives the full variable domain: DGGITQSPKYLFRKEGQNVTLSCEQNLNHDAMYWYRQDPGQGLRLIYYSQIVNDFQKGDIAEGYSVSREKKESFPLTVTSAQKNPTAFYLCASSRDSNQPQHFGDGTRLSIL.

V gene TRBV18 combines with J gene TRBJ1-5; a weak D match, TRBD1 (5 bases). V was shortened by 8 bases and J by 3 bases, with 14 bases between the two germline ends. Germline V gene data show CDR1 as KGHSH and CDR2 as LQKENI. The CDR3 consists of 14 residues. The CDR3 loop reads CASTNQGINQPQHF. The CDR3 nucleotides read TGTGCCAGCACGAATCAGGGCATCAATCAGCCCCAGCATTTT.

The chain couples TRBV7-9 to TRBJ2-5; D might be TRBD1 (6 bases). Germline V gives CDR1 SEHNR, CDR2 FQNEAQ (reference sequence). The CDR3 totals 15 residues. Trimming pared 5 bases from V and 5 bases from J, leaving 18 bases between. CDR3 nucleotide sequence: TGTGCCAGCAGCCCTTGGGGTGCAGGGGCCGAGACCCAGTACTTC. Encoded protein: CASSPWGAGAETQYF.

This clone was picked up a small number of times. Within the sample, other DNA sequences also encode this same CDR3. The chain links TRBV6-5 to TRBJ1-2; TRBD1 is a possible D gene (5 bases). CDR1 and CDR2 from the germline V gene are MNHEY and SVGAGI. Trimming removed 0 bases at V and 2 bases at J, with 10 bases between. The CDR3 totals 15 residues. The DNA for the CDR3 is TGTGCCAGCAGTTACTCGGCAGGGAAGAACTATGGCTACACCTTC. Translation gives CASSYSAGKNYGYTF.

This clone was seen a few times. This rearrangement joins TRBV6-1 to TRBJ1-5; 9 bases fit TRBD1. This CDR3 is built from 15 residues. V was clipped by 4 bases and J by 3 bases; unmatched bases: 4. The germline V gene has CDR1 MNHNS and CDR2 SASEGT. The CDR3 loop is CASSVGQGDNQPQHF. CDR3 DNA sequence: TGTGCCAGCAGTGTGGGACAGGGAGACAATCAGCCCCAGCATTTT.

The chain is built from TRBV30 and TRBJ2-7; 8 bases align to TRBD2. The CDR3 totals 12 residues. V lost 4 bases and J lost 13; bases outside the gene matches: 12. From germline, CDR1 is GTSNPN and CDR2 SVGIG (reference sequence). The CDR3 region is CAWITSGFRIYF. DNA for the CDR3: TGTGCCTGGATAACTAGCGGTTTCCGTATATACTTC.

This clone is a singleton in its sample. An end of the junction does not agree with germline; a read error may underlie this. The chain is built from TRBV15 and TRBJ2-7; possible D gene TRBD1, 5 bases. The CDR3 covers 13 residues. Germline CDR1 reads LNHNV; CDR2 reads YYDKDF (reference sequence). The CDR3 loop is CATSREGVSSSSF. For the CDR3, the DNA is TGTGCCACCAGCAGAGAAGGGGTCTCCAGCAGTAGCTTC.

This chain links TRBV27 with TRBJ2-7, with a tentative D call TRBD1 (6 bases). This CDR3 is built from 13 residues. The germline V and J ends were trimmed by 5 bases and 6 bases, with 14 bases remaining between them. Germline assignment: CDR1 MNHEY and CDR2 SMNVEV (reference sequence). Here the CDR3 reads CASSTTGIGEQYF. Here the CDR3 DNA reads TGTGCCAGCAGTACGACAGGTATCGGCGAGCAGTACTTC.

The V and J genes are TRBV18 and TRBJ2-1; 9 bases agree with TRBD1. After removal of 3 bases from V and 4 bases from J, the junction contained 4 bases not matched to a gene. Per germline, CDR1 KGHSH and CDR2 LQKENI. The CDR3 runs 15 residues. The CDR3 coding sequence is TGTGCCAGCTCACCCACAGGGGGCGCGTACAATGAGCAGTTCTTC. This sequence encodes CASSPTGGAYNEQFF.

This chain connects TRBV10-3 to TRBJ2-7; the D is unclear. V was trimmed by 8 bases and J by 2 bases, leaving 16 bases between them. From germline, CDR1 is ENHRY and CDR2 SYGVKD. This CDR3 has 14 amino acids. The CDR3 sequence is CAILKAGPTYEQYF. The DNA for the CDR3 is TGTGCCATCCTTAAGGCAGGACCCACCTACGAGCAGTACTTC.

The chain uses TRBV10-2 and TRBJ2-7, with 13 bases that match TRBD2. The germline gives CDR1 WSHSY, CDR2 SAAADI. J lost 3 bases, V lost 2 bases, and 4 bases had no gene match. This CDR3 is built from 16 residues. The CDR3 DNA reads as TGCGCCAGCAGTGAGCCGAGACTAGCGGGGGGCTACGAGCAGTACTTC. Protein sequence: CASSEPRLAGGYEQYF.

J is TRBJ2-3 and V is TRBV6-1, with 7 bases fitting TRBD2. Germline lookup yields CDR1 MNHNS and CDR2 SASEGT. The junction had 13 bases not matched to a gene; V was cut back by 9 bases and J by 4 bases. The length of the CDR3 is 15 residues. CDR3 residues: CASWGGDLGSDTQYF. For the CDR3, the DNA is TGTGCCAGTTGGGGGGGGGACCTAGGGTCAGATACGCAGTATTTT.

This chain connects TRBV30 to TRBJ2-1, with TRBD2 matching over 8 bases. CDR1 and CDR2 from the germline V gene are GTSNPN and SVGIG (reference sequence). The junction had 8 bases not matched to a gene; V was cut back by 4 bases and J by 3 bases. The CDR3 is made up of 15 amino acids. CDR3 DNA sequence: TGTGCCTGGACTGCACTAGCGGAGAACTACAATGAGCAGTTCTTC. Protein product: CAWTALAENYNEQFF.

This sequence joins TRBV5-1 and TRBJ1-4; 7 positions agree with TRBD1. The ends lost 5 bases at V and 6 bases at J; junction bases unmatched: 7. The CDR3 contains 14 residues. Germline values: CDR1 SGHRS, CDR2 YFSETQ. In DNA form, the CDR3 reads TGCGCCAGCAGGCAGGGGGTATTGGATGAAAAACTGTTTTTT. Amino acids: CASRQGVLDEKLFF.

CDR3 DNA: TGTGCCATCACCAAACCCGAGACAGGCACGCAGTATTTT. This codes for CAITKPETGTQYF. The V gene is TRBV10-3, the J gene TRBJ2-3; D may be TRBD1 (6 bases). V lost 7 bases to trimming and J lost 9 bases, with 17 bases between them. Germline values: CDR1 ENHRY, CDR2 SYGVKD. The CDR3 totals 13 residues.

J is TRBJ1-6 and V is TRBV6-5; the D gene is possibly TRBD1 (5 bases). Germline loops: CDR1 MNHEY, CDR2 SVGAGI. Trimming left V 6 bases short and J 9 bases short, with 18 bases between. This CDR3 spans 15 amino acids. CDR3 sequence reads: CASSNPGGPGSPLHF. For the CDR3, the DNA is TGTGCCAGCAGCAACCCGGGGGGTCCTGGTTCACCCCTCCACTTT.

The chain uses TRBV7-3 and TRBJ1-5, with D uncertain. Looked up from germline, CDR1 is SGHTA and CDR2 is FQGTGA. The CDR3 has 14 amino acids. V lost 4 bases, J lost 8 bases, and 15 bases lay in between. CDR3 sequence: CASSSQDWMEPQHF. CDR3 nucleotides: TGTGCCAGCAGCTCCCAGGACTGGATGGAGCCCCAGCATTTT. Complete variable domain (other parts from reference TRBV7-3 and TRBJ1-5): GAGVSQTPSNKVTEKGKYVELRCDPISGHTALYWYRQSLGQGPEFLIYFQGTGAADDSGLPNDRFFAVRPEGSVSTLKIQRTERGDSAVYLCASSSQDWMEPQHFGDGTRLSIL.

For this clone: Other nucleotide sequences from this sample produce the same CDR3. The chain joins TRBV9 to TRBJ2-6; D is unclear. The germline gives CDR1 SGDLS, CDR2 YYNGEE. V dropped 0 bases and J dropped 0 bases, with 4 bases sitting between them. This CDR3 is 15 amino acids long. The CDR3 protein is CASSVVGSGANVLTF. The CDR3, as DNA: TGTGCCAGCAGCGTAGTGGGCTCTGGGGCCAACGTCCTGACTTTC.

This clone appeared a single time. The gene calls are TRBV4-1 and TRBJ2-7, with 11 bases identical to TRBD2. After removal of 1 base from V and 6 bases from J, the junction contained 2 bases not matched to a gene. CDR3 length: 14 amino acids. Germline V gene sequence: CDR1 MGHRA, CDR2 YSYEKL. This CDR3 is CASSQGGLAVEQYF. CDR3 coding DNA: TGCGCCAGCAGCCAAGGGGGACTAGCGGTCGAGCAGTACTTC.